This T cell receptor (beta chain) is drawn from a study (dated by TCRdb to between 2011 and 2013). Reads for this sample came from an Illumina Genome Analyzer IIx. Using fastp trimming at Q25 and MiXCR clonotype assembly, TCRdb reanalyzed the public sequencing data and kept in-frame beta chains. Duplicate CDR3 protein sequences are folded into a single record with the most common DNA and genes. This sample comprises more than 5,500 distinct CDR3 sequences, roughly 32% of them detected only once. The ten largest clones capture 20% to 25% of the sample. This clonotype is medium-sized (0.01 to 0.1%) in its sample. Its antigen target is currently unknown. Base qualities are not provided; no much larger clone lies one nucleotide away. The specimen sequenced was blood. This receptor was obtained from a human donor.

The nucleotide sequence reads as follows: TGTGCCAGCAGCTTAGGGCAGGGTGCTGAAGCTTTCTTT. Translated, it gives CASSLGQGAEAFF. The receptor chain draws on TRBV7-8 and TRBJ1-1; the D segment could be TRBD1, given 5 matching bases. In the germline V gene, CDR1 corresponds to SGHVS and CDR2 to FQNEAQ. The trim is 1 base for V and 6 bases for J, with a gap of 9 bases between the germline ends. Including cysteine and phenylalanine, the CDR3 has 13 amino acids. Only the CDR3 portion is preserved as DNA: 39 bases, with reading frame beginning at the first base.